This T cell receptor beta chain was identified during a study of cytomegalovirus exposure and HLA in healthy donors (dated by TCRdb to 2016 to 2017). For the wider study: An earlier analysis of a few hundred of the donors reported about 260 Gb of sequence data and around 100 million unique TCR beta sequences obtained from some 200 million T cells. All discovery cohort repertoires had been generated using a single sequencing platform. The aim of the study was to test whether cataloging public T cell receptors could identify signatures of past pathogen exposure. Rather than using new phenotypic data, the later analysis identified candidate immune exposures from TCR beta sequences and from how often those sequences occurred across donors. The study used immunosequencing to profile the T cell repertoires of approximately 640 subjects and linked those repertoires to cytomegalovirus serostatus. The study combined high-throughput TCR immunosequencing, statistical association of individual TCRs with disease status, and machine learning to predict cytomegalovirus infection status. The number of typed donors differed by locus: 629-630 for A, B, C, DRB1 and DQB1; 522 for DQA1; fewer than 610 for DPA1; and roughly 450 for DPB1. An early release covering about 600 HLA-typed donors comprised 250 to 350 gigabases of sequencing data and around 85 million unique TCR sequences. Across 300 to 500 genotyped donors of the cohort, an average of about 240,000 unique TCR beta nucleotide sequences per donor were sequenced, and roughly 20% of those sequences were non-productive. Among the roughly 390 genotyped donors, 75% to 90% belonged to the genetic ancestry cluster associated with self-reported Caucasian donors. Donor age, sex, ethnicity and CMV serostatus were compiled alongside the repertoire data. HLA typing covered class I and class II loci at four-digit resolution. Several DR-DQ haplotypes were treated as single units for association and clustering because of strong linkage in the cohort. A later analysis re-analyzed previously published TCR beta repertoires from approximately 670 donors and added high-resolution HLA genotyping to study TCR occurrence patterns. An earlier analysis of 500 to 750 of the donors applied high-throughput TCR beta sequencing to assess whether each TCR beta V gene segment acted as functional or pseudogenic. A later genetic analysis took genome-wide SNP genotypes for about 60% of the roughly 670 donors and used that subset as a discovery cohort. In addition to the first cohort of 666 subjects, a separate validation cohort of 130 or so different subjects was used. On the study overall, not on this receptor specifically: The classifier was reported to diagnose cytomegalovirus status with high specificity and sensitivity in both the original and validation cohorts. The only immune exposure information available for the cohort was CMV serostatus. Because counts were too low, approximately 18 rarely observed V segments, including chromosome 9 orphons, were excluded from the earlier analysis of some 590 of the donors. In a later analysis, HLA-associated TCR beta chains showed more clonal expansion and lower generation probabilities than non-associated chains that were equally common. The 87-base-pair reads could not distinguish some IMGT-functional V segments, including TRBV6-2 and TRBV6-3, so those segments were excluded. In a later genetic analysis, fewer N-insertions in productive TCRs were reported among donors in an Asian-associated ancestry cluster than the roughly 700-donor mean. Strong co-occurrence of HLA alleles, especially DR and DQ, made assigning TCR associations to individual alleles difficult. A later analysis found that most CMV-associated TCR beta chains appeared HLA-restricted, with HLA associations seemingly driven largely by CMV exposure. Specific HLA alleles were associated with 16,951 TCR beta sequences at a false discovery rate of 0.05 in a later analysis. The study listed 164 TCR beta chains as associated with cytomegalovirus. While some public TCRs were present in many individuals, most TCR sequences turned up only very rarely across donors. According to a later analysis, TCR association rates differed among HLA loci, with DRB1 alleles showing the most associated TCRs and HLA-C alleles showing the fewest. HLA typing was unavailable for some donors at each locus, so association tests used only the typed subset. V-gene and J-gene trimming of TCR beta chains was associated with a missense DCLRE1C variant in a later genetic analysis, and the association was replicated in an independent cohort. An earlier analysis of several hundred of the donors showed that most TCR beta V segments appeared in productive rearrangements either about 90% or about 30% of the time, which broadly matched IMGT annotations. A further reported finding was that TCR beta sequences accurately predicted the HLA-A and HLA-B alleles for most subjects in the first cohort. The cohort was sequenced for TCR beta chains only, and without alpha or paired-chain data the features that could be detected were limited. Roughly uniform sequencing depth across donors was assumed in presence/absence analyses, although this assumption may not hold. According to the authors, the approach could potentially be generalized to other disease states and immunological phenotypes. The sequencing pipeline was judged likely to have produced a cluster of highly shared sequence variants as a technical artifact. Linkage disequilibrium might explain the correlated functional status among segregating V segments, but an unknown experimental factor could not be excluded. In vitro tests confirmed that three of the cytomegalovirus-associated TCR beta chains recognize cytomegalovirus antigens. According to a later analysis, parvovirus B19, influenza, CMV and Epstein-Barr virus appeared linked to several top co-occurrence clusters.

With respect to this clone: No antigen is known for it. No much larger clone is present one base from it, and per-base qualities are unavailable.

The CDR3 holds 17 amino acids from the cysteine to the phenylalanine. The CDR3 DNA has 51 bases and is translated from base 1. V loses 5 bases of germline sequence and J loses 4 bases, and the interval between the two ends is 21 bases. Based on the germline V gene, the CDR1 and CDR2 sequences are MDHEN and SYDVKM. In total, roughly 670 healthy bone marrow donors made up the cohort. At the time of sampling, every cohort member was nominally healthy, though immune exposures that went unrecorded were likely present. The donor tested CMV seropositive and was one of the 289 seropositive cohort members. A peripheral blood sample was collected from each donor, and TCR beta sequencing was performed on peripheral blood mononuclear cells. Genomic DNA was extracted from the blood cell samples with the Qiagen DNeasy Blood Extraction Kit. Libraries came from the immunoSEQ multiplex PCR assay. For the multiplex PCR, a mixture combining 60 forward primers for TCR Vbeta segments and 13 reverse primers for TCR Jbeta segments was used. The CDR3 region of rearranged TCR beta genes was amplified from genomic DNA by a multiplex PCR assay. Amplified TCR beta libraries were sequenced as 87-base-pair reads on the Illumina HiSeq System. In the paper's pipeline: A later analysis counted around 72 million unique TCR beta chains across the 666 repertoires, and 10 million to 11 million of these chains were shared by at least two donors. A nearest-neighbor algorithm error-corrected the raw reads and collapsed the reads into unique sequences, merging closely related sequences to remove PCR and sequencing errors. CDR3 sequences were aligned to IMGT reference sequences to assign V, D and J gene segments. For a sequence to be retained, a match of at least six nucleotides to both a V gene segment and a J gene segment was required. Rearrangements were classified as productive when the CDR3 lacked stop codons and remained in frame with V and J, and all other rearrangements were classified as non-productive. Following IMGT convention, CDR3 was defined as the stretch from the second conserved V-encoded cysteine up to the conserved J-encoded phenylalanine. Sequences without an unambiguous match to a single V gene segment were excluded from the earlier analysis of approximately 560 of the donors. In an earlier analysis of around 600 of the donors, V segments were called functional above 56.7% productive rearrangements and were called segregating when the between-donor standard deviation exceeded 5%. A statistical classification framework was built to diagnose cytomegalovirus status from the catalog of TCR beta chain sequences. V and J gene assignment, in a later analysis, came from comparing TCR nucleotide sequences with IMGT/GENE-DB human TR gene sequences. In a later analysis, CDR3 sequences and most-parsimonious VDJ recombination scenarios were assigned using the TCRdist pipeline. In a later analysis, each TCR beta chain was defined by its CDR3 amino acid sequence together with its V-gene family, and reads without a unique V-gene family were excluded. As a way to deal with suspected cross-contamination and a sequencing artifact, a later analysis dropped 450 to 600 nucleotide sequences that were highly shared and had low generation probability. In a later analysis, a clonal expansion index was calculated for each public chain from normalized within-repertoire ranks of inferred template counts. A later analysis computed generation probabilities with a VDJ recombination model fitted to out-of-frame rearrangements, and checked the results against IGoR. Hypergeometric tests were used in a later analysis to score TCR-TCR, TCR-HLA and TCR-CMV co-occurrence, with a repertoire-size bias correction applied to the TCR pairs. A later analysis estimated false discovery rates by permuting HLA or CMV assignments 20 times. In a later analysis, co-occurring TCRs were grouped using DBSCAN, and TCRdist sequence similarity was added for clustering within HLA-allele-positive subsets. For co-occurrence clustering, repertoires with fewer than 30,000 or more than 120,000 public chains were excluded, along with several repertoires with anomalous nucleotide sharing. As stored in TCRdb, this immuneACCESS dataset retains in-frame rearrangements with V and J assigned. A fraction of the clones does not appear; measured against another copy, unresolved V genes explain less than half of the discrepancy, and the remainder lacks a known reason. From that table come the V and J calls and clone size; the DNA was used to work out D and trimming. Present in this sample are 200,000 to 250,000 clones, 81% of which were seen just once. The ten largest account for around 8% of the sample.

This TCR came from a woman aged 55-69 years in good health and CMV-seropositive. Sequences were obtained from PBMCs. The sequence links TRBV28 to TRBJ1-5; the best D guess is TRBD1, with 5 bases matching. In nucleotides, the sequence is TGTGCCAGCAGTCCACCCCGGGGGAGGGTGAGGAATCAGCCCCAGCATTTT. This sequence encodes CASSPPRGRVRNQPQHF.